The 10 T cell receptor beta chains below all came from one sample that was sequenced in a study of response to subunit inactivated influenza vaccine. TCRdb called the RT-PCR reads again in MiXCR, with one record for every CDR3 protein. The data contain 450,000 to 600,000 distinct CDR3 sequences, approximately 17% of them singletons. Sequencing was performed on CD4+ T cells sorted from PBMCs, taken less than 30 months after vaccination. These receptors came from a man between 45 and 75 years old who received an inactivated influenza vaccine.

The chain is built from TRBV20-1 and TRBJ1-3, with 8 bases aligning to TRBD1. The CDR3 is 16 residues long. J lost 3 bases, V lost 0 bases, and 7 bases had no gene match. Germline CDR1 is DFQATT and CDR2 is SNEGSKA (reference sequence). CDR3 DNA sequence: TGCAGTGCTAGAGACGACAGGGGAAGGTTTGGAAACACCATATATTTT. Protein sequence: CSARDDRGRFGNTIYF.

The chain uses TRBV12-3 or TRBV12-4 and TRBJ2-5; TRBD1 is a possible D gene (6 bases). V was pared by 5 bases and J by 2 bases, with 12 bases between. The CDR3 sequence is 14 residues long. CDR3 bases: TGTGCCAGCAGTCCAGGGGCCCAGCAAGAGACCCAGTACTTC. The encoded protein is CASSPGAQQETQYF.

Only a few counts were recorded for this clonotype. In DNA, the CDR3 is TGTGCCAGTAGTTTCGGACAGGCGGGTGGCAATCAGCCCCAGCATTTT. Its protein product is CASSFGQAGGNQPQHF. This sequence joins TRBV19 and TRBJ1-5; 7 bases fit TRBD1. This CDR3 is built from 16 residues. With 5 bases clipped from V and 2 bases from J, the junction kept 9 bases outside the gene matches. Germline V gene sequence: CDR1 LNHDA, CDR2 SQIVND (reference sequence).

Regarding this clonotype: The germline gene is not matched at one end of the junction; a read error may be the cause. This chain uses TRBV4-2 with TRBJ1-1; TRBD1 is a possible D gene (5 bases). This CDR3 is built from 15 residues. Germline V gene lookup returns CDR1 LGHNA and CDR2 YNFKEQ. The CDR3 bases are TGTGCCAGCAGCCAAGGAAGGGGAGTAAACAGTGAAGCTTTCTTT. This translates into CASSQGRGVNSEAFF.

This clonotype was found a few times. The CDR3 protein is CSARDQNEQYF. The DNA for the CDR3 is TGCAGTGCTAGAGATCAAAACGAGCAGTACTTC. This rearrangement joins TRBV20-1 to TRBJ2-7; D unresolved. This CDR3 is built from 11 residues. The V gene's germline CDR1 is DFQATT and CDR2 SNEGSKA (reference sequence). The V gene lost 0 bases and the J gene lost 5 bases, with 5 bases spanning the gap.

This sequence joins TRBV7-9 and TRBJ2-1; TRBD2 matches 9 bases. The CDR3 has 15 residues. Germline CDR1 is SEHNR and CDR2 is FQNEAQ (reference sequence). Trimming at V came to 5 bases and at J to 5 bases, leaving 7 bases not matched to a gene. Here the CDR3 DNA reads TGTGCCAGCAGCCTAATGCGGGGGGGAGACAATGAGCAGTTCTTC. Protein product: CASSLMRGGDNEQFF.

This chain uses TRBV7-8 with TRBJ2-5; 11 bases map to TRBD1. This CDR3 is built from 17 residues. The trim removed 5 bases at V and 4 bases at J, leaving 12 bases unmatched. Germline CDR1 SGHVS, CDR2 FQNEAQ. CDR3 sequence: CASSRQRGTGGLETQYF. CDR3 sequence (DNA): TGTGCCAGCAGCCGTCAGCGTGGGACAGGGGGTTTAGAGACCCAGTACTTC.

V usage is TRBV6-5 and J usage is TRBJ2-3, with a possible D match to TRBD2 (5 bases). V dropped 0 bases and J dropped 6 bases, with 16 bases sitting between them. Germline V gives CDR1 MNHEY, CDR2 SVGAGI. The CDR3 covers 16 residues. The CDR3 DNA follows: TGTGCCAGCAGTTACTCGATGTCTAGCCAATCTGATACGCAGTATTTT. As protein: CASSYSMSSQSDTQYF.

In its sample, this clonotype was seen a few times. The chain combines TRBV25-1 with TRBJ2-3, with D unresolved. In germline, CDR1 is MGHDK, CDR2 SYGVNS. V gave up 4 bases and J gave up 2 bases, with 31 bases separating them. The CDR3 is 21 amino acids. The CDR3 reads CASSAIRSGTVRSRSTDTQYF. The CDR3 DNA is TGTGCCAGCAGTGCTATTCGATCGGGCACCGTAAGGTCCCGCTCCACAGATACGCAGTATTTT. Full variable domain (remainder filled in from reference TRBV25-1 and TRBJ2-3): EADIYQTPRYLVIGTGKKITLECSQTMGHDKMYWYQQDPGMELHLIHYSYGVNSTEKGDLSSESTVSRIRTEHFPLTLESARPSHTSQYLCASSAIRSGTVRSRSTDTQYFGPGTRLTVL.

The chain employs TRBV4-3 and TRBJ2-7, with 9 bases fitting TRBD1. Trimming cost V 5 bases and J 3 bases; bases outside gene matches: 5. The germline V gene has CDR1 LGHNA and CDR2 YSLEER. The CDR3 contains 14 residues. The CDR3 sequence is CASSGGTGFYEQYF. The CDR3 nucleotides read TGCGCCAGCAGCGGCGGGACAGGGTTCTACGAGCAGTACTTC.